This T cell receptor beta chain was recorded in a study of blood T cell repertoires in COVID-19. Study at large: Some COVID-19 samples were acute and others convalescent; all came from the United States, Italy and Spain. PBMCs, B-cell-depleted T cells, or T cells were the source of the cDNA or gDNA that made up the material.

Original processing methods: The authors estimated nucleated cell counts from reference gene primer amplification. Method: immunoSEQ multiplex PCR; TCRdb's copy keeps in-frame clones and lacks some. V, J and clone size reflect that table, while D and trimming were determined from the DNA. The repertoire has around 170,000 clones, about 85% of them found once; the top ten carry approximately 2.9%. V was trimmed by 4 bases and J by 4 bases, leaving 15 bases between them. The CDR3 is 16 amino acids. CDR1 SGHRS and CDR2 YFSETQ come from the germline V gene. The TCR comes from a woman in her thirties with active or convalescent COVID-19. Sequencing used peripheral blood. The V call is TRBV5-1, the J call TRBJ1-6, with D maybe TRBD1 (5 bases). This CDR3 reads CASSRGEQSYNSPLHF. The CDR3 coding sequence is TGCGCCAGCAGCCGGGGGGAGCAGTCTTATAATTCACCCCTCCACTTT. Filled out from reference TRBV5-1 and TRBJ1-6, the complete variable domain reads KAGVTQTPRYLIKTRGQQVTLSCSPISGHRSVSWYQQTPGQGLQFLFEYFSETQRNKGNFPGRFSGRQFSNSRSEMNVSTLELGDSALYLCASSRGEQSYNSPLHFGNGTRLTVT.